The entry below gives a single T cell receptor (beta chain) sequence along with its context. The CDR3 is 15 residues long. CDR1 and CDR2 from the germline V gene are MNHEY and SVGAGI. Trimming removed 5 bases from V and 4 bases from J; junction bases left unmatched: 5. This record comes from a study of patients and donors after allogeneic stem cell transplantation. In TCRdb, the RT-PCR reads were re-called with MiXCR into one record per CDR3 protein. The sample records 70,000 to 85,000 distinct CDR3 sequences, around a quarter being singletons. The V call is TRBV6-5, the J call TRBJ2-3; 11 bases line up with TRBD1. The source material was blood, either unsorted or a sorted T cell fraction (not recorded which). The source of this sequence is a human donor who was either an allogeneic HSCT recipient or a stem cell or donor lymphocyte infusion donor (not recorded which). It is not recorded whose cells these are; they may come from a transplant donor. CDR3 coding DNA: TGTGCCAGCAGTCTCGGGACAGGGGGGTCAGATACGCAGTATTTT. It translates to CASSLGTGGSDTQYF.